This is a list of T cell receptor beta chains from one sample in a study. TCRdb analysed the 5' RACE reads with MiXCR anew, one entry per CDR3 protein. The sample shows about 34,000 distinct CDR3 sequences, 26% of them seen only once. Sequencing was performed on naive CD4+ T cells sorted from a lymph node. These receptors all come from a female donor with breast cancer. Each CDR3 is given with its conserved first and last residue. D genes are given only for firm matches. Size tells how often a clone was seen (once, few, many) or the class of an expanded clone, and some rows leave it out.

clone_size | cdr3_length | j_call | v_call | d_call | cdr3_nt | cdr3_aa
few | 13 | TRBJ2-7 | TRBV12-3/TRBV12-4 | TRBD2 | TGTGCCAGCAGTTCCTTTAGCGGGAACGAGCAGTACTTC | CASSSFSGNEQYF
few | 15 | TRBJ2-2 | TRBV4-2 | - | TGTGCCAGCAGCCAAGCTAGGGTCAACACCGGGGAGCTGTTTTTT | CASSQARVNTGELFF
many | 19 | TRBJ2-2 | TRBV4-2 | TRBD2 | TGTGCCAGCAGCCAAGCGCGGCTAGCGGGGCCCCGTAGCGTCGGGGAGCTGTTTTTT | CASSQARLAGPRSVGELFF
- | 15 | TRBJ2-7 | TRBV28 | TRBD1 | TGTGCCAGCAGTTTAGAGGGGGCGGCATCCTACGAGCAGTACTTC | CASSLEGAASYEQYF
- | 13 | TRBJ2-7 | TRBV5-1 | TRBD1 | TGCGCCAGCAGCGCCGAAGGGGGCGCCAAGCGGTACTTC | CASSAEGGAKRYF
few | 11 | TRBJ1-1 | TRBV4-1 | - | TGCGCCAGCAGGGGGGGGGTGCGAGCTTTCTTT | CASRGGVRAFF
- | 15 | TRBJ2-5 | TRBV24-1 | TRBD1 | TGTGCCACCAGTGACATCCGGGACAGGCAAGAGACCCAGTACTTC | CATSDIRDRQETQYF
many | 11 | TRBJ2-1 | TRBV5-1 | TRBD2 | TGCGCCAGCACTAGCGGGAATGAGCAGTTCTTC | CASTSGNEQFF
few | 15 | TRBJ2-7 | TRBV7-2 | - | TGTGCCAGCAGCTTTTTGAATGTGGGTCGCTACGAGCAGTACTTC | CASSFLNVGRYEQYF
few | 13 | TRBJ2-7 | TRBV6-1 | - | TGTGCCAGCGACTCAGCTAGGTCCTACGAGCAGTACTTC | CASDSARSYEQYF
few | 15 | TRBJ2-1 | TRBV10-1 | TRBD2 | TGCGCCAGCAGTAAAGCGGGAGGGCCTTCCAATGAGCAGTTCTTC | CASSKAGGPSNEQFF
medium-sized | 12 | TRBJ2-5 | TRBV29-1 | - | TGCAGCGTTGGAGACCGCGGAGAGACCCAGTACTTC | CSVGDRGETQYF
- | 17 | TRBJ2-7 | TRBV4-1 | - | TGCGCCAGCAGCCAAGAGGTAGCCGGGACCGGTCCCTACGAGCAGTACTTC | CASSQEVAGTGPYEQYF
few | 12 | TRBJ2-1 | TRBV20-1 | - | TGCAGTGCTAGATGGGACTCCAATGAGCAGTTCTTC | CSARWDSNEQFF
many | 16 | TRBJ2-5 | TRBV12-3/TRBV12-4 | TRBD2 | TGTGCCAGCAGTGCCGGGACTACATCCGGCGGAGAGACCCAGTACTTC | CASSAGTTSGGETQYF
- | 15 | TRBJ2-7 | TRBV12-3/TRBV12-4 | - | TGTGCCAGCAGTCCAGGTAGGGGGTATCGATACGAGCAGTACTTC | CASSPGRGYRYEQYF
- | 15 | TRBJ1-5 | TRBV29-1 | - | TGCAGCGTTTTACGACTAGCGGGAGACCCAGATACGCAGCATTTT | CSVLRLAGDPDTQHF
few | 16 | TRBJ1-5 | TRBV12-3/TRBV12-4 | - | TGTGCCAGCAGTCCGAACAGCGAGTATAGCAATCAGCCCCAGCATTTT | CASSPNSEYSNQPQHF
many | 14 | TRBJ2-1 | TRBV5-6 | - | TGTGCCAGCATCCCTATAGGGAGCTACAATGAGCAGTTCTTC | CASIPIGSYNEQFF
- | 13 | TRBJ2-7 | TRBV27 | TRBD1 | TGTGCCAGCACCCTCGGGACAGGGTACGAGCAGTACTTC | CASTLGTGYEQYF
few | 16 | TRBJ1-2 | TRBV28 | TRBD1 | TGTGCCAGCAGGGGCTTCCTCACAGGGGGGGACTATGGCTACACCTTC | CASRGFLTGGDYGYTF
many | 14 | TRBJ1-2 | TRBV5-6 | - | TGTGCCAGCACGACGACAGAGAGGATCTATGGCTACACCTTC | CASTTTERIYGYTF
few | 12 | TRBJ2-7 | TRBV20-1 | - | TGCAGTGCTATTCTACCATCCTACGAGCAGTACTTC | CSAILPSYEQYF
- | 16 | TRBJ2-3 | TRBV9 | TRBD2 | TGTGCCAGCAGCGTAAATGTAGCGGGGGGCACAGATACGCAGTATTTT | CASSVNVAGGTDTQYF
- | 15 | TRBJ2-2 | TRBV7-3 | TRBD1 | TGTGCCAGCAGCTTAGGGACAGGGGAGACCGGGGAGCTGTTTTTT | CASSLGTGETGELFF
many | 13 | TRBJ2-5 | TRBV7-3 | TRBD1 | TGTGCCAGCAGCTCCACAGGGGTAGAGACCCAGTACTTC | CASSSTGVETQYF
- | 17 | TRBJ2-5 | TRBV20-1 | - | TGCAGTGCTAGCTCTCCTCGCGCGCCAGGAGTCCAAGAGACCCAGTACTTT | CSASSPRAPGVQETQYF
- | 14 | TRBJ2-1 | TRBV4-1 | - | TGCGCCAGCAGCCAAGAGCAAGGGGTTGATGAGCAGTTCTTC | CASSQEQGVDEQFF
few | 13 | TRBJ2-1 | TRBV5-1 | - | TGCGCCAGCAGGAACGGGAGTTATAATGAGCAGTTCTTC | CASRNGSYNEQFF
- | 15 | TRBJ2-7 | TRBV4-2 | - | TGTGCCAGCAGCTCCTCCTTCGATCCCGCCTACGAGCAGTACTTC | CASSSSFDPAYEQYF
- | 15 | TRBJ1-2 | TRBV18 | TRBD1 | TGTGCCAGCTCACCAACGGGACAGGAACTCTATGGCTACACCTTC | CASSPTGQELYGYTF
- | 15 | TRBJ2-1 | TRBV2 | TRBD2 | TGTGCCAGCAGTGACGAAGCGGGGGGGCCCTATGAGCAGTTCTTC | CASSDEAGGPYEQFF
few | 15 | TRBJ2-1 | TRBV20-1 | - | TGCAGTGCACAGAGACGGGACGGGGTCTGGAATGAGCAGTTCTTC | CSAQRRDGVWNEQFF
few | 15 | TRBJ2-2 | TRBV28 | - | TGTGCCAGCAGTTTTGTAGTAGGGAACACCGGGGAGCTGTTTTTT | CASSFVVGNTGELFF
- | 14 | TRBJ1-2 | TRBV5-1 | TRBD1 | TGCGCCAGCACCCGACAGGGTCTGAACTATGGCTACACCTTC | CASTRQGLNYGYTF
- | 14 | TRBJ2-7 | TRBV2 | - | TGTGCCAGCAGTGAAAACCCGGGGGCGGGCGAGCAGTACTTC | CASSENPGAGEQYF
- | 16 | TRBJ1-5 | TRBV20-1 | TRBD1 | TGCAGTGCTGGGGCCATCGACAGGGGATCGATTCAGCCCCAGCATTTT | CSAGAIDRGSIQPQHF
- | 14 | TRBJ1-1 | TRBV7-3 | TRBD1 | TGTACCAGCAGCCAGACAGGGGCGAACACTGAAGCTTTCTTT | CTSSQTGANTEAFF
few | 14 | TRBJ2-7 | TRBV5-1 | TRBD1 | TGCGCCAGCAGACCACAGGGGACGGGATACGAGCAGTACTTC | CASRPQGTGYEQYF
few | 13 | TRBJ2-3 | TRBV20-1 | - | TGCAGTGTCCAGTCGGATGGGCCAGATACGCAGTATTTT | CSVQSDGPDTQYF
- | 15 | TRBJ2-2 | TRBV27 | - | TGTGCCAGCAGTTTAAGAGGGAGCGGCACCGGGGAGCTGTTTTTT | CASSLRGSGTGELFF
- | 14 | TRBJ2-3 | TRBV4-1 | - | TGCGCCAGCAGCCAAGATCGGGGGTTGGGTACGCAGTATTTT | CASSQDRGLGTQYF
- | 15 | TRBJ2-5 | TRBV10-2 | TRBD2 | TGCGCCAGTGAGGAGGGGCGGGAGGGCAGGAAGACCCAGTACTTC | CASEEGREGRKTQYF
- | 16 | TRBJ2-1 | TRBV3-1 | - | TGTGCCGGCAGCCCTGGGACGGACCTTAGGGACAATGAGCAGTTCTTC | CAGSPGTDLRDNEQFF
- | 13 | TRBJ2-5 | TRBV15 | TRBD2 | TGTGCCACCAGCGCGGGCGGGGGGGAGACCCAGTACTTC | CATSAGGGETQYF
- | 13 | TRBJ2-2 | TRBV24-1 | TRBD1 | TGTGCCACCGCGGCAGGGGGAACCGGGGAGCTGTTTTTT | CATAAGGTGELFF
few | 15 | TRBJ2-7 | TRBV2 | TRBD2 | TGTGCCAGCAGGGTCGGAACTAGCGACTCCTACGAGCAGTACTTC | CASRVGTSDSYEQYF
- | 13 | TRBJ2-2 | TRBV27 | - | TGTGCCAGCTCGGGGCAGAACACCGGGGAGCTGTTTTTT | CASSGQNTGELFF
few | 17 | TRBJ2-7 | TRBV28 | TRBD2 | TGTGCCAGCAGACCTGGACTAGCGGAGCAGGGGACCTACGAGCAGTACTTC | CASRPGLAEQGTYEQYF
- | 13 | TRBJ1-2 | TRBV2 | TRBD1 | TGTGCCAGCAGGCCAGGGGGCTTCTATGGCTACACCTTC | CASRPGGFYGYTF
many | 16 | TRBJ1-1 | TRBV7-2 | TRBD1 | TGTGCCAGCACCCTATTAGCCGGACAGGGCGTGGGTGAAGCTTTCTTT | CASTLLAGQGVGEAFF
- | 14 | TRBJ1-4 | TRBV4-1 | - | TGCGCCAGCAGCCAGAGAAATTCGAATGAAAAACTGTTTTTT | CASSQRNSNEKLFF
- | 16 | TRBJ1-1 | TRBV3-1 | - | TGTGCCAGCAGCCAAGATTCGGGATTTATGAACACTGAAGCTTTCTTT | CASSQDSGFMNTEAFF
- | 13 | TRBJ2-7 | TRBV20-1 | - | TGCAGTGCTAACTCAGGGACCTCCTACGAACAGTCCTTC | CSANSGTSYEQSF
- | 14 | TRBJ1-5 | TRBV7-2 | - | TGTGCCAGCAGCCGCCGACAGGCAGATCAGCCCCAGCATTTT | CASSRRQADQPQHF
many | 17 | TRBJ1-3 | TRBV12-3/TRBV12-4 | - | TGTGCCAGCAGTTTACCCTTCTCGTCGAGCTCTGGAAACACCATATATTTT | CASSLPFSSSSGNTIYF
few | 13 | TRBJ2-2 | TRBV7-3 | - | TGTGCCAGCAGCTCGGGACTTTCCGGGGAGCTGTTTTTT | CASSSGLSGELFF
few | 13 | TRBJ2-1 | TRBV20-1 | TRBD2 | TGCAGTGTCCGGACTAGCGGGCACAATGAGCAGTTCTTC | CSVRTSGHNEQFF
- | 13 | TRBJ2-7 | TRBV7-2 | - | TGTGCCAGCTGCTTAGCGCTAGGCCACGAGCAGTACTTC | CASCLALGHEQYF